This TCR beta chain originates from a study of Tregs in tolerant kidney transplant recipients. This CDR3 has 15 residues. With 4 bases removed from V and 1 base from J, the gap between germline ends came to 14 bases. Germline assignment: CDR1 MGHDK and CDR2 SYGVNS. Method: immunoSEQ multiplex PCR; TCRdb's copy keeps in-frame clones and lacks some. This table has over 60,000 clones, approximately 98% appearing once. This specimen was CD4+ T cells from blood, taken before the transplant. The receptor's source is a human donor who received a combined kidney and bone marrow transplant. This chain uses TRBV25-1 with TRBJ2-7, with D tentatively TRBD1 (7 bases). In DNA, the CDR3 is TGTGCCAGCAGTGTAGGGGGCGGGAAATCCTACGAGCAGTACTTC. Residues: CASSVGGGKSYEQYF.